The clone carrying this T cell receptor (beta chain) has a count of ten or more. The sample is drawn from a study of neurological immune-mediated disorders. Healthy controls comprised blood bank volunteers in Maryland, USA. The CDR3 has 14 amino acids. Germline loops: CDR1 DFQATT, CDR2 SNEGSKA (reference sequence). The junction had 3 bases not matched to a gene; V was cut back by 2 bases and J by 1 base. Each TCR transcript was tagged with a 10-nucleotide random UMI during 5'RACE. TCRdb called the 5' RACE reads again in MiXCR, with one record for every CDR3 protein. This sample yields 80,000 or so distinct CDR3 sequences, of which roughly 9.9% are seen a single time; 1.5% to 2% belongs to the top ten.

The rearrangement links TRBV20-1 to TRBJ2-7; 9 nucleotides line up with TRBD2. Material: PBMCs. This TCR came from a middle-aged man in good health. This CDR3 reads CSARTLAGSYEQYF. In DNA, the CDR3 is TGCAGTGCTAGAACCCTAGCGGGGTCCTACGAGCAGTACTTC.